This T cell receptor (beta chain) was identified in a study of type 1 regulatory T cells. V was trimmed by 3 bases and J by 1 base, leaving 16 bases between them. CDR1 is MDHEN and CDR2 is SYDVKM in the germline V gene. The CDR3 contains 17 residues. This clonotype is classed as medium-sized (0.01 to 0.1%). TCRdb reprocessed the reads via MiXCR and lists one record per CDR3 protein. The sample has more than 2,000 distinct CDR3 sequences, almost 6.5% seen once. This sequence originates from a human donor in good health. Sequenced sample: CD4+ T cells, either the whole sample or a sorted fraction (not recorded which). The rearrangement uses TRBV28 and TRBJ1-5; a weak D match, TRBD1 (5 bases). The CDR3 DNA is TGTGCCAGCAGTTTCCCCCCCAGGGTGCGCAGCAATCAGCCCCAGCATTTT. It translates to CASSFPPRVRSNQPQHF.